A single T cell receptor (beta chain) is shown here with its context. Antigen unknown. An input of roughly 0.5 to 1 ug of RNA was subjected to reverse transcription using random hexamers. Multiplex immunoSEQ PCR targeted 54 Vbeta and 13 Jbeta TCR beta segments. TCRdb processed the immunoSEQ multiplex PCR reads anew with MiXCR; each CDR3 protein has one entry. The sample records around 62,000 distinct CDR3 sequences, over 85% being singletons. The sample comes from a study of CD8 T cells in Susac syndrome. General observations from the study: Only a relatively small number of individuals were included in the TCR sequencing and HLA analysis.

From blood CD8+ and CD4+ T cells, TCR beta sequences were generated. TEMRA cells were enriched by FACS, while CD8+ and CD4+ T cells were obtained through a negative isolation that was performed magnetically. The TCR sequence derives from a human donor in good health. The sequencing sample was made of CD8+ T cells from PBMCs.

CDR3 region: CSVYLDRVNSYTF. CDR3 bases: TGCAGCGTTTACCTCGACAGGGTAAACAGCTACACCTTC. V and J are TRBV29-1 and TRBJ1-2, with 7 bases aligning to TRBD1. The CDR3 has 13 residues. Germline lookup yields CDR1 SQVTM and CDR2 ANQGSEA. V lost 5 bases and J lost 9; bases outside the gene matches: 12.